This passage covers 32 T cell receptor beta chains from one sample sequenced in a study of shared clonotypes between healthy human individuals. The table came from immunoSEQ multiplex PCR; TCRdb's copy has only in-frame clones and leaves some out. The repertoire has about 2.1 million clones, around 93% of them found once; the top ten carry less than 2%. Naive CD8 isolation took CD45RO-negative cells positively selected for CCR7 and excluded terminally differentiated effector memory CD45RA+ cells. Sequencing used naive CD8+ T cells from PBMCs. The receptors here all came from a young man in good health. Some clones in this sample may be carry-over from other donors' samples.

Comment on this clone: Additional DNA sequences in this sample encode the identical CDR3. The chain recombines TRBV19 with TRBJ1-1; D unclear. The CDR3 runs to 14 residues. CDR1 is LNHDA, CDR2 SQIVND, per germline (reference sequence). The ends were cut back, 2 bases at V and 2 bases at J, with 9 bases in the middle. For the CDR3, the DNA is TGTGCCAGTAGTATACGGGCAGTAAACACTGAAGCTTTCTTT. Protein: CASSIRAVNTEAFF.

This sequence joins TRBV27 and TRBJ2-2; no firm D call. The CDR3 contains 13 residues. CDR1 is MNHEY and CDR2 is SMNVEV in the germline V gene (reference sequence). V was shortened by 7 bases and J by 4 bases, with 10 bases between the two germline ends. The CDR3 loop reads CASMWDGTGELFF. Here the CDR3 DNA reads TGTGCCAGCATGTGGGATGGCACCGGGGAGCTGTTTTTT.

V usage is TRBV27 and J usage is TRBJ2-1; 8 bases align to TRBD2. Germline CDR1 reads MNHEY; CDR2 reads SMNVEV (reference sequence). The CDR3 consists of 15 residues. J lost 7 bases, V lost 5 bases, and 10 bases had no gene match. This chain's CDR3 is CASSPLAGSGNEQFF. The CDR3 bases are TGTGCCAGCAGTCCCTTAGCGGGATCGGGTAATGAGCAGTTCTTC.

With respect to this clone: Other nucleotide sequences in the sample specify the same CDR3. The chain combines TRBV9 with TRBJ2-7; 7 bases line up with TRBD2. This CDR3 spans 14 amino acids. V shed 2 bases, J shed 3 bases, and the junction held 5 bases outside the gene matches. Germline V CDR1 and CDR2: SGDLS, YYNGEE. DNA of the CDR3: TGTGCCAGCAGCGTTGGCTGGGGGGGCTACGAGCAGTACTTC. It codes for CASSVGWGGYEQYF.

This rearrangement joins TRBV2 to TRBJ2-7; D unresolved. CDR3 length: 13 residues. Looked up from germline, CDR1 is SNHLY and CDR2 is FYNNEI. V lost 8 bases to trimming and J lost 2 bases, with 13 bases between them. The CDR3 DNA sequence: TGTGCCAGCCGCCTTGGAAAACCCTACGAGCAGTACTTC. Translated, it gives CASRLGKPYEQYF.

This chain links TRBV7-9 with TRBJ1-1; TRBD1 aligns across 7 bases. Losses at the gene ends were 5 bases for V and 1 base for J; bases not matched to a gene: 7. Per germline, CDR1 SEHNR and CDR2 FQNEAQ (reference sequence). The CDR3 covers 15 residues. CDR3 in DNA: TGTGCCAGCAGCAATTCAGGGGGGACGAACACTGAAGCTTTCTTT. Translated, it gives CASSNSGGTNTEAFF.

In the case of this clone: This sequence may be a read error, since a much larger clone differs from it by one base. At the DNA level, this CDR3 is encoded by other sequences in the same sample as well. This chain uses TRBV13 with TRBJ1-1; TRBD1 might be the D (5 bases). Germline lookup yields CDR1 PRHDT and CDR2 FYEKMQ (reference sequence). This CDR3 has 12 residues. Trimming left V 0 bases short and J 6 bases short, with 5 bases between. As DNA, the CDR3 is TGTGCCAGCAGCTTAGGGGGGGCTGAAGCTTTCTTT. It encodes CASSLGGAEAFF.

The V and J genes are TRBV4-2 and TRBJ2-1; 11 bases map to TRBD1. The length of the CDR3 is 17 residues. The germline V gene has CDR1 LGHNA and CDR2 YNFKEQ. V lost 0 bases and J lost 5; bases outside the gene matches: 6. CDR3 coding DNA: TGTGCCAGCAGCCAAGATCCGGGACAGGGGGAAGACAATGAGCAGTTCTTC. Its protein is CASSQDPGQGEDNEQFF.

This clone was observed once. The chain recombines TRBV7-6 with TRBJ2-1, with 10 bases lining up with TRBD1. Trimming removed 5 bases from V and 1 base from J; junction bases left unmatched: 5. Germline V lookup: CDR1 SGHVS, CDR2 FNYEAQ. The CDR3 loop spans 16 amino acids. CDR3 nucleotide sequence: TGTGCCAGCAGCCCGATGGGACAGGGGTCCTACAATGAGCAGTTCTTC. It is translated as CASSPMGQGSYNEQFF.

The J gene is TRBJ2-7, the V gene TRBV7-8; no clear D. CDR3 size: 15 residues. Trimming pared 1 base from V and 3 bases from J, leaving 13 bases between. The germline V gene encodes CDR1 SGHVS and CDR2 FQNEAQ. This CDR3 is CASSLVEGQNYEQYF. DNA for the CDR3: TGTGCCAGCAGCTTAGTTGAAGGGCAGAACTACGAGCAGTACTTC.

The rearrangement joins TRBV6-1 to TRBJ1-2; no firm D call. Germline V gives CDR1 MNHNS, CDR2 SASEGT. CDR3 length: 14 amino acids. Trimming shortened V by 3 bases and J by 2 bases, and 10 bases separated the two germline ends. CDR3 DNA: TGTGCCAGCAGTGAGATCCCCCTAAACTATGGCTACACCTTC. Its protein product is CASSEIPLNYGYTF.

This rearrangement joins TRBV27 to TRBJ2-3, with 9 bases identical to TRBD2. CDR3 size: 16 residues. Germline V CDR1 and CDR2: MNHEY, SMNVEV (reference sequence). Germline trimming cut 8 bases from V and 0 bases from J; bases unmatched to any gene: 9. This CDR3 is CASGVSGSVSTDTQYF. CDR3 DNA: TGTGCCAGCGGTGTTAGCGGGAGTGTTAGCACAGATACGCAGTATTTT.

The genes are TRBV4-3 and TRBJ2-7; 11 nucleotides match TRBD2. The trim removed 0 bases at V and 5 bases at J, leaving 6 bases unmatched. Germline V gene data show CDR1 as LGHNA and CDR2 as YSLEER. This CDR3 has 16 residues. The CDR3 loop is CASSQDLLAGENEQYF. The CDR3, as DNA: TGCGCCAGCAGCCAAGATCTACTAGCGGGAGAGAACGAGCAGTACTTC.

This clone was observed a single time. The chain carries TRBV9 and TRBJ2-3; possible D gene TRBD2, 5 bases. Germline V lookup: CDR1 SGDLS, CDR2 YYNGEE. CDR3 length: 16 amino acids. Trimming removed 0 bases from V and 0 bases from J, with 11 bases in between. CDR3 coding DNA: TGTGCCAGCAGCGTAGTATCGGGGTTTAGCACAGATACGCAGTATTTT. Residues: CASSVVSGFSTDTQYF.

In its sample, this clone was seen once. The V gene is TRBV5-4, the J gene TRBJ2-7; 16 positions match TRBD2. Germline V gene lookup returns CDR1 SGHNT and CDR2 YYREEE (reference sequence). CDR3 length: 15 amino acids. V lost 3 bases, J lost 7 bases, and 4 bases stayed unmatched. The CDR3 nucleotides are TGTGCCAGCAGCTGGGGACTAGCGGGAGGGTTAGAGCAGTACTTC. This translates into CASSWGLAGGLEQYF.

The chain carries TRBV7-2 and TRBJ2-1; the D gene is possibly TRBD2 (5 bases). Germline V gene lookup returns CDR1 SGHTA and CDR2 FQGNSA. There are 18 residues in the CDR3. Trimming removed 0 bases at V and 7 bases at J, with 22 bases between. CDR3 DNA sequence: TGTGCCAGCAGCTTAGCAGGTTCGGCTAGCCGCATAAAAAATGAGCAGTTCTTC. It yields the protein CASSLAGSASRIKNEQFF.

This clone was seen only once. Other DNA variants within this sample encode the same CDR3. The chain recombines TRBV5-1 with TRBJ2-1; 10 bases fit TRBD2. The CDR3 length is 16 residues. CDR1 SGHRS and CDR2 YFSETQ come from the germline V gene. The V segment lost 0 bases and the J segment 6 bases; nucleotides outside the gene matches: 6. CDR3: CASSLARLAGVNEQFF. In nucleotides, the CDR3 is TGCGCCAGCAGCTTGGCCCGGCTAGCGGGAGTCAATGAGCAGTTCTTC.

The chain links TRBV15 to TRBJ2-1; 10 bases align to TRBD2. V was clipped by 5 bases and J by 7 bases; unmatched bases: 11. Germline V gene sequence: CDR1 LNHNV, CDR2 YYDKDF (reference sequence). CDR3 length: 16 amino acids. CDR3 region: CATSGFLAGEGNEQFF. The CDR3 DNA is TGTGCCACCAGCGGCTTCCTAGCGGGAGAAGGTAATGAGCAGTTCTTC.

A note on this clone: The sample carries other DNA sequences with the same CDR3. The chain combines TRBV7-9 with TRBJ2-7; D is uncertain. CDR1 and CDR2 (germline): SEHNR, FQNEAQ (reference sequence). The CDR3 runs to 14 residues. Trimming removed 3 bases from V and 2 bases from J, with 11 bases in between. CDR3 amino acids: CASSFSGPTYEQYF. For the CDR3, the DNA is TGTGCCAGCAGCTTTTCAGGTCCGACCTACGAGCAGTACTTC.

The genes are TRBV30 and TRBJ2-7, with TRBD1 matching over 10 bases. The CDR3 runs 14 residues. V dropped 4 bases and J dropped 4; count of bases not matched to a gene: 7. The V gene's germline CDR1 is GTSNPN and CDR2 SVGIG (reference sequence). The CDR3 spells CAWNDRGRLYEQYF. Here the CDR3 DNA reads TGTGCCTGGAACGACAGGGGGCGACTGTACGAGCAGTACTTC.

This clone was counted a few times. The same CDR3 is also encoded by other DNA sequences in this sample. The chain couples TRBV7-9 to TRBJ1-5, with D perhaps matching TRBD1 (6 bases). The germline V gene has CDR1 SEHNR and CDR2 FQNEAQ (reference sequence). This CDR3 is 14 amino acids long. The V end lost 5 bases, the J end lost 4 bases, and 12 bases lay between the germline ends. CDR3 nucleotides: TGTGCCAGCAGCCCAGGAACAGGGAATCAGCCCCAGCATTTT. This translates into CASSPGTGNQPQHF.

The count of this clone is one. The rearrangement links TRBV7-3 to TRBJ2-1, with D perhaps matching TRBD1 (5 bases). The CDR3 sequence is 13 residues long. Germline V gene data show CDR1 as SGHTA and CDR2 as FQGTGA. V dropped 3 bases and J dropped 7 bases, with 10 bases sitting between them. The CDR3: CASSFPDSNEQFF. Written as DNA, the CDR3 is TGTGCCAGCAGCTTCCCCGACAGTAATGAGCAGTTCTTC. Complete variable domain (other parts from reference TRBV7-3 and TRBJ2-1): GAGVSQTPSNKVTEKGKYVELRCDPISGHTALYWYRQSLGQGPEFLIYFQGTGAADDSGLPNDRFFAVRPEGSVSTLKIQRTERGDSAVYLCASSFPDSNEQFFGPGTRLTVL.

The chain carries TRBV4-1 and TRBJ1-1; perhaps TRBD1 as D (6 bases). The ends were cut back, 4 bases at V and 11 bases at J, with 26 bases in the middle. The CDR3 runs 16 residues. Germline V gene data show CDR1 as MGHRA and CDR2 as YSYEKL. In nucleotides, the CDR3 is TGCGCCAGCAGCCCGAGGTCGGGGGGCGAAACTTCGGGGGCTTTCTTT. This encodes CASSPRSGGETSGAFF.

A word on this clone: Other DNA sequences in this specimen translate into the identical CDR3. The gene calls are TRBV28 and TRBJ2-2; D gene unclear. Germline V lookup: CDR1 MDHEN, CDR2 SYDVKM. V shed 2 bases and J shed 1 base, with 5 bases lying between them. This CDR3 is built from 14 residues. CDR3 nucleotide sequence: TGTGCCAGCAGTTTAACCGGGAACACCGGGGAGCTGTTTTTT. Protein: CASSLTGNTGELFF.

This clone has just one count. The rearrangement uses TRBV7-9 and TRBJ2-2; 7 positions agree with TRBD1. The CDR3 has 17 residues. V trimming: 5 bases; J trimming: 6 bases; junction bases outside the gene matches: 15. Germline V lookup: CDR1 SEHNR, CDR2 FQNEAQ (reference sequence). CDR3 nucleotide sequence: TGTGCCAGCAGCACCCCCTCCGGACAGGCCCCCCCCGGGGAGCTGTTTTTT. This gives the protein CASSTPSGQAPPGELFF. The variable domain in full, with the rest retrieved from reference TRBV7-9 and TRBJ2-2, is DTGVSQNPRHKITKRGQNVTFRCDPISEHNRLYWYRQTLGQGPEFLTYFQNEAQLEKSRLLSDRFSAERPKGSFSTLEIQRTEQGDSAMYLCASSTPSGQAPPGELFFGEGSRLTVL.

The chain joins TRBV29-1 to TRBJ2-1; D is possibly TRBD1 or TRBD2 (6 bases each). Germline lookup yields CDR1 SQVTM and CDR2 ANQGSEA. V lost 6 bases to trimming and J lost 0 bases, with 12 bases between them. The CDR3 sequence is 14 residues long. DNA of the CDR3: TGCAGCGTGGGGGGACATTTCTCCTACAATGAGCAGTTCTTC. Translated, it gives CSVGGHFSYNEQFF.

The DNA of the CDR3 is TGTGCCAGCAGACTGACACCCTCCTACGAGCAGTACTTC. This encodes CASRLTPSYEQYF. V is TRBV27 and J is TRBJ2-7, with D unclear. V lost 6 bases and J 0 bases, leaving 9 bases between the germline ends. The CDR3 covers 13 residues. CDR1 is MNHEY, CDR2 SMNVEV, per germline (reference sequence).

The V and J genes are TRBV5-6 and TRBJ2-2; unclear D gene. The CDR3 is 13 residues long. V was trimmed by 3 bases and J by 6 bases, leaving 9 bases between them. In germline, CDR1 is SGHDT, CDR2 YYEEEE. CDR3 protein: CASSWGSAGELFF. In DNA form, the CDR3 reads TGTGCCAGCAGCTGGGGTAGTGCCGGGGAGCTGTTTTTT.

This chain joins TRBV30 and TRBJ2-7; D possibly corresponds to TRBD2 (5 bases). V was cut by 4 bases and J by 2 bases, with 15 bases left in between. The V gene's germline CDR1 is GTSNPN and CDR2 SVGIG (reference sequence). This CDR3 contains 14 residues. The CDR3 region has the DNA TGTGCCTGGACCGCTACAGACTACACCTACGAGCAGTACTTC. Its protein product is CAWTATDYTYEQYF. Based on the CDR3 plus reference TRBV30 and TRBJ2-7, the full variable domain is SQTIHQWPATLVQPVGSPLSLECTVEGTSNPNLYWYRQAAGRGLQLLFYSVGIGQISSEVPQNLSASRPQDRQFILSSKKLLLSDSGFYLCAWTATDYTYEQYFGPGTRLTVT.

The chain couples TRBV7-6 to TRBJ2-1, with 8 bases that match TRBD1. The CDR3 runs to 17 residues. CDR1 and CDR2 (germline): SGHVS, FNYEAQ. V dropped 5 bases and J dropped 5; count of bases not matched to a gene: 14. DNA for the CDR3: TGTGCCAGCAGCCCAAGACAGGGGCTACCGACAGACAATGAGCAGTTCTTC. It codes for CASSPRQGLPTDNEQFF.

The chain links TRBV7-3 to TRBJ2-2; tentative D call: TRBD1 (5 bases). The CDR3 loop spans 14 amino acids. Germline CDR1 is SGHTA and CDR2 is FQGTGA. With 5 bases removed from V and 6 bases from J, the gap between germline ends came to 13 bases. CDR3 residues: CASSQGADPGELFF. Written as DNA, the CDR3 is TGTGCCAGCAGCCAAGGGGCAGATCCCGGGGAGCTGTTTTTT.

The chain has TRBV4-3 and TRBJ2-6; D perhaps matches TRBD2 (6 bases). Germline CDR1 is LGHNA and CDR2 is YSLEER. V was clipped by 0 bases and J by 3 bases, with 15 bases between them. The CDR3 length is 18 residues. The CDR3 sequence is CASSQDEPGDGGANVLTF. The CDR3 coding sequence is TGCGCCAGCAGCCAAGATGAACCGGGGGACGGTGGGGCCAACGTCCTGACTTTC.